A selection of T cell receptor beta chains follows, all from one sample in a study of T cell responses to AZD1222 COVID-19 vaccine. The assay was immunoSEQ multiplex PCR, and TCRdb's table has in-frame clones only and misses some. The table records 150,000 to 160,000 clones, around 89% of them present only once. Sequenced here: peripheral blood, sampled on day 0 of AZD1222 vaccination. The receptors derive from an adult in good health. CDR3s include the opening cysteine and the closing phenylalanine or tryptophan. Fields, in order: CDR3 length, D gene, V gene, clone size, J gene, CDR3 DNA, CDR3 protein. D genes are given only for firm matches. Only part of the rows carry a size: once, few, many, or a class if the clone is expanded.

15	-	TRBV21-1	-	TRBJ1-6	TGTGCCAGCAGCCTTCCGCCAGAAGTTGCTTCACCCCTCCACTTT	CASSLPPEVASPLHF
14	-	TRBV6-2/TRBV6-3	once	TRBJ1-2	TGTGCCAGCAGCGAAGGTGGGGCGAACTATGGCTACACCTTC	CASSEGGANYGYTF
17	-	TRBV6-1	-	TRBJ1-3	TGTGCCAGCAGTGATCGGGCCACAACAAGCTCTGGAAACACCATATATTTT	CASSDRATTSSGNTIYF
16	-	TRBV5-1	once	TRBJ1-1	TGCGCCAGCACCCTGGCCGCGGCAATGGGGAACACTGAAGCTTTCTTT	CASTLAAAMGNTEAFF
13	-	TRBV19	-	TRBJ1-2	TGTGCCAGTCGGACAGTTACTAACTATGGCTACACCTTC	CASRTVTNYGYTF
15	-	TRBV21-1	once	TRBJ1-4	TGTGCCAGCAGCAAAGTTAGCCGGGCTAATGAAAAACTGTTTTTT	CASSKVSRANEKLFF
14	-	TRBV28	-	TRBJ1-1	TGTGCCAGCAGCCTTCTCCAGGGGATCACTGAAGCTTTCTTT	CASSLLQGITEAFF
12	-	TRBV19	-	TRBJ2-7	TGTGCCAGTAGTAGAACAGTCGGCGAGCAGTACTTC	CASSRTVGEQYF
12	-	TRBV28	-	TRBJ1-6	TGTGCCAGCAGCCAGCAACTAGGACCCCTCCACTTT	CASSQQLGPLHF
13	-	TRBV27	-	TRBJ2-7	TGTGCCAGCAGCTATGATCCCTCCTACGAGCAGTACTTC	CASSYDPSYEQYF
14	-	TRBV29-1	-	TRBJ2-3	TGCAGCGGGACCTTGGGGGAGCACACAGATACGCAGTATTTT	CSGTLGEHTDTQYF
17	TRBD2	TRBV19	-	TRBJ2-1	TGTGCCAGTAGTATAGTACCTAGCGGGGGGGCTTACAATGAGCAGTTCTTC	CASSIVPSGGAYNEQFF
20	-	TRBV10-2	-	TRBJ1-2	TGCGCCAGCAGTGAAGGCCGAAAAGGAAGGCCGAATAGCGCTAGAGATGGCTACACCTTC	CASSEGRKGRPNSARDGYTF
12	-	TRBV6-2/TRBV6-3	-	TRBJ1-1	TGTGCCAGCAGCCCGTTGAGGACTGAAGCTTTCTTT	CASSPLRTEAFF
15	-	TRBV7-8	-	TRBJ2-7	TGTGCCAGCAGCTTAGATTCCGGGGCGTCCCACAAGCAGTACTTC	CASSLDSGASHKQYF
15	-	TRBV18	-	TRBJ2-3	TGTGCCAGCTCACCAGGGCAGACTCTCACAGATACGCAGTATTTT	CASSPGQTLTDTQYF
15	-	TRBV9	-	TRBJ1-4	TGTGCCAGCAGCGTAGGTACAGTCAGCAGTGAAAAACTGTTTTTT	CASSVGTVSSEKLFF
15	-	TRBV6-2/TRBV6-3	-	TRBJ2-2	TGTGCCAGCAGTTACGGGAACCGAAACACCGGGGAGCTGTTTTTT	CASSYGNRNTGELFF
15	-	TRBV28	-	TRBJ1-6	TGTGCCAGCAGTTGGCCGGGTGGTATAAATTCACCCCTCCACTTT	CASSWPGGINSPLHF
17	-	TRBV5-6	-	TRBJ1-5	TGTGCCAGCAGCTTAGGGCGCGGTTCTGCTAGCAATCAGCCCCAGCATTTT	CASSLGRGSASNQPQHF
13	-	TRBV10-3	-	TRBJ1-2	TGTGCCACCGGGAGGGCCAGGGACTATGGCTACACCTTC	CATGRARDYGYTF
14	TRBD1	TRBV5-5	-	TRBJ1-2	TGTGCCAGCAGCCCTGAGGACAGGGGCTGGGGCTACACCTTC	CASSPEDRGWGYTF
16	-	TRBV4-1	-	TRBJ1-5	TGCGCCAGCAGCCAAGATCCAAGGGAAATAGGTCAGCCCCAGCATTTT	CASSQDPREIGQPQHF
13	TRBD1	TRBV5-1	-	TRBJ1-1	TGCGCCAGCAGCGTCAACAGGGGCCCTGAAGCTTTCTTT	CASSVNRGPEAFF
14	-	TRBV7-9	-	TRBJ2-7	TGTGCCAGCAGCTTAACGCGGGCCCCCACCGAGCAGTACTTC	CASSLTRAPTEQYF
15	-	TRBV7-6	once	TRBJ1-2	TGTGCCAGCAGCTTAGTCCGGGACGGGGGCTATGGCTACACCTTC	CASSLVRDGGYGYTF
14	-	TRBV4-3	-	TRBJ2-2	TGCGCCAGCAGCCAAGTCGATTCCACCGGGGAGCTGTTTTTT	CASSQVDSTGELFF
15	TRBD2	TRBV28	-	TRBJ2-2	TGTGCCAGCGGTGGACTAGTCGGGGCGGCCGGGGAGCTGTTTTTT	CASGGLVGAAGELFF
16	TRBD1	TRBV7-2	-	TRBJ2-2	TGTGCCAGCAGCGCGCGACAGGGGGCGAACACCGGGGAGCTGTTTTTT	CASSARQGANTGELFF
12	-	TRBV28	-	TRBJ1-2	TGTGCCAGCAAACAAGTCTACTATGGCTACACCTTC	CASKQVYYGYTF
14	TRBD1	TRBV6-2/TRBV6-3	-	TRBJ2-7	TGTGCCAGCAGTTACTGGGACAGTGGATACGAGCAGTACTTC	CASSYWDSGYEQYF
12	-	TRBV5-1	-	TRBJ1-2	TGCGCCAGCAGCCCGCGGCAGGCGGTAAACACCTTC	CASSPRQAVNTF
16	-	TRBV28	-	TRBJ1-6	TGTGCCAGTAAATTAGGGGGATCCCTCGGGAATTCACCCCTCCACTTT	CASKLGGSLGNSPLHF
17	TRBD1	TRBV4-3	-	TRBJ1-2	TGCGCCAGCAGCCAAGAGACCGGGACAGGGAAAAACAATGGCTACACCTTC	CASSQETGTGKNNGYTF
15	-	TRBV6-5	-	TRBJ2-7	TGTGCCAGCAGTTACTCGAGAGGAGCCTCCTACGAGCAGTACTTC	CASSYSRGASYEQYF
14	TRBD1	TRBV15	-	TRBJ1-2	TGTGCCACCAGCAGTCCCGGGACAGGGAATGGCTACACCTTC	CATSSPGTGNGYTF
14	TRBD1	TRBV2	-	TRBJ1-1	TGTGCCAGCAGGGTAGGACAGGTGAACACTGAAGCTTTCTTT	CASRVGQVNTEAFF
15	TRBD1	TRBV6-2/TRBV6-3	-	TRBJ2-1	TGTGCCAGCAGCTCTACAGGGGTAAGCTACAATGAGCAGTTCTTC	CASSSTGVSYNEQFF
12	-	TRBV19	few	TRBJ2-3	TGTGCCAGTAGTACCGGGACAGATACGCAGTATTTT	CASSTGTDTQYF
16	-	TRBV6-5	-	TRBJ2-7	TGTGCCAGCAGTTACTCGACTGGACAGCCTACGTACGAGCAGTACTTC	CASSYSTGQPTYEQYF
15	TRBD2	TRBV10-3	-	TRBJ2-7	TGTGCCATCAGTGATAACGGGGGGGCATCCTACGAGCAGTACTTC	CAISDNGGASYEQYF
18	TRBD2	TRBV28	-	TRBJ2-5	TGTGCCAGCAGTTTTATATCCCCTCCAGCGGGGCGATCCAGAACCCAGTACTTC	CASSFISPPAGRSRTQYF
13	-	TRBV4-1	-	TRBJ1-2	TGCGCCAGCAGAAGTGTCGCAAGCTATGGCTACACCTTC	CASRSVASYGYTF
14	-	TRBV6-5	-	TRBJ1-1	TGTGCCAGCATCCACGGAGGGTCTTCGGCTGAAGCTTTCTTT	CASIHGGSSAEAFF
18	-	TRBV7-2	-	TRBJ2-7	TGTGCCAGCACTGAAGGCCCTGGCAGGGGCGGGTCCTACGACGAGCAGTACTTC	CASTEGPGRGGSYDEQYF
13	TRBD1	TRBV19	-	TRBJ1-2	TGTGCCAGTAGTACAGGGGGTGGCTATGGCTACACCTTC	CASSTGGGYGYTF
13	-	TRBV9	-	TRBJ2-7	TGTGCCAGCAGCGCGCAGGGGTTTCGCGAGCAGTACTTC	CASSAQGFREQYF
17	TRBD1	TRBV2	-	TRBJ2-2	TGTGCCAGCAGTGATCCCGGGACAGGGGGCACTTCCGGGGAGCTGTTTTTT	CASSDPGTGGTSGELFF
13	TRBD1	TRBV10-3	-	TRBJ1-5	TGTGCCACCACTACAGGGGTGGGTCAGCCCCAGCATTTT	CATTTGVGQPQHF
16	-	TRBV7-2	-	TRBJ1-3	TGTGCCAGCAGCTTAGCGCCCCCAAGCTCTGGAAACACCATATATTTT	CASSLAPPSSGNTIYF
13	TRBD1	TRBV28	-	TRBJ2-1	TGTGCCAGCAGTTTCCCAGGGGGCGGTGAGCAGTTCTTC	CASSFPGGGEQFF
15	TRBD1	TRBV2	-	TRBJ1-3	TGTGCCAGCAGCCACGTGGACAGGGAAGGAAACACCATATATTTT	CASSHVDREGNTIYF
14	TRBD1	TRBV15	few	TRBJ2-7	TGTGCCACCAGCAGAACAGGGGGGACCTACGAGCAGTACTTC	CATSRTGGTYEQYF
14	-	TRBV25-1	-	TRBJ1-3	TGTGCCAGCCGCCGAGGGTCCTCTGGAAACACCATATATTTT	CASRRGSSGNTIYF
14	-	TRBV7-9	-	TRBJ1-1	TGTGCCAGCAGCTTAAGGACCCTGGGCACTGAAGCTTTCTTT	CASSLRTLGTEAFF
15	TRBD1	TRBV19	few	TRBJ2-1	TGTGCCAGTAGTATCGGTGACAGGGCAGGTAATGAGCAGTTCTTC	CASSIGDRAGNEQFF
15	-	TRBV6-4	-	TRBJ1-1	TGTGCCAGCAGAGATACGGGACGGCAGAACACTGAAGCTTTCTTT	CASRDTGRQNTEAFF
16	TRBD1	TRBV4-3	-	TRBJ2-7	TGCGCCAGCAGCCAAGATGTCGACAGGGGGCTGGACGAGCAGTACTTC	CASSQDVDRGLDEQYF
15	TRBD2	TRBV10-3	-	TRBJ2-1	TGTGCCATCAGTCCCGGGACTAGCGGGGTAAATGAGCAGTTCTTC	CAISPGTSGVNEQFF
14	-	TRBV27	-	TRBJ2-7	TGTGCCAGCCCGAGCCAGGGGAGACGATACGAGCAGTACTTC	CASPSQGRRYEQYF